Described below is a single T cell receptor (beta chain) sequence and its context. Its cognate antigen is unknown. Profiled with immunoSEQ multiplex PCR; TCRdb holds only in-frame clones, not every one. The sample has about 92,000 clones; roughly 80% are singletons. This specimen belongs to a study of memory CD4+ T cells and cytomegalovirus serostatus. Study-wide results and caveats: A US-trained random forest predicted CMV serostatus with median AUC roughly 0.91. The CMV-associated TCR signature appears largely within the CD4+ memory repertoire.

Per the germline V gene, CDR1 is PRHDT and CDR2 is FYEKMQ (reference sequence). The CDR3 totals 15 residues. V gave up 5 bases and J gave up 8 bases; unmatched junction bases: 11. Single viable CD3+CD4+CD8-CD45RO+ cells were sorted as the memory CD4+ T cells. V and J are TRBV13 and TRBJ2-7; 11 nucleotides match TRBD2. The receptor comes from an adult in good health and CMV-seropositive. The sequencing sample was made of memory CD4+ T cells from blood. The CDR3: CASSAQTSGSVKQYF. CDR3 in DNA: TGTGCCAGCAGCGCTCAAACTAGCGGGAGTGTGAAGCAGTACTTC. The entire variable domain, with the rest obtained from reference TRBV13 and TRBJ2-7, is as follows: AAGVIQSPRHLIKEKRETATLKCYPIPRHDTVYWYQQGPGQDPQFLISFYEKMQSDKGSIPDRFSAQQFSDYHSELNMSSLELGDSALYFCASSAQTSGSVKQYFGPGTRLTVT.